The 17 T cell receptor beta chains presented below share a single source sample, sequenced in a study of OX40 agonist ivuxolimab in advanced cancers. TCRdb's table, derived via immunoSEQ multiplex PCR, lists solely in-frame clones and lacks some. Found here are 69,000 or so clones, approximately 88% of them singletons; the top ten hold under 0.7%. Material: CD4+ or CD8+ T cells sorted from blood, obtained in a trial of the OX40 agonist ivuxolimab. The receptors originated from an adult with an advanced solid tumor such as melanoma, head and neck, liver or kidney cancer.

This sequence joins TRBV7-8 and TRBJ2-3; D is undetermined. The CDR3 covers 14 residues. V lost 5 bases and J 1 base, leaving 10 bases between the germline ends. Germline-derived CDR1 and CDR2 are SGHVS and FQNEAQ. The DNA of the CDR3 is TGTGCCAGCAGCATGTTGCCGGGCACAGATACGCAGTATTTT. Encoded protein: CASSMLPGTDTQYF. Based on the CDR3 plus reference TRBV7-8 and TRBJ2-3, the full variable domain is GAGVSQSPRYKVAKRGQDVALRCDPISGHVSLFWYQQALGQGPEFLTYFQNEAQLDKSGLPSDRFFAERPEGSVSTLKIQRTQQEDSAVYLCASSMLPGTDTQYFGPGTRLTVL.

In its sample, this clone was seen once. The chain recombines TRBV7-9 with TRBJ2-6, with unresolved D. The CDR3 is 13 amino acids. With 7 bases removed from V and 4 bases from J, the gap between germline ends came to 8 bases. Germline CDR1 reads SEHNR; CDR2 reads FQNEAQ (reference sequence). The CDR3 nucleotides are TGTGCCAGCACCTTCGGAGGGGCCAACGTCCTGACTTTC. Protein sequence: CASTFGGANVLTF.

The chain combines TRBV7-2 with TRBJ1-5; no reliable D call. CDR3 length equals 15 residues. Deletions cut 1 base from V and 0 bases from J, with 7 bases between. Germline assignment: CDR1 SGHTA and CDR2 FQGNSA. DNA for the CDR3: TGTGCCAGCAGCTTAGGTGGGAATAGCAATCAGCCCCAGCATTTT. It codes for CASSLGGNSNQPQHF.

The CDR3 sequence is CASSLGREETQYF. The CDR3 region has the DNA TGTGCCAGCAGCTTGGGACGCGAAGAGACCCAGTACTTC. The chain carries TRBV5-6 and TRBJ2-5; no firm D call. This CDR3 spans 13 amino acids. The ends were cut back, 0 bases at V and 3 bases at J, with 6 bases in the middle. Germline lookup yields CDR1 SGHDT and CDR2 YYEEEE.

This chain connects TRBV5-6 to TRBJ1-6; 7 nucleotides agree with TRBD1. Trimming at V came to 2 bases and at J to 5 bases, leaving 4 bases not matched to a gene. Germline assignment: CDR1 SGHDT and CDR2 YYEEEE. This CDR3 has 15 amino acids. CDR3 protein: CASSFGDRDNSPLHF. The CDR3 coding sequence is TGTGCCAGCAGCTTTGGCGACAGGGATAATTCACCCCTCCACTTT.

This sequence joins TRBV2 and TRBJ2-2, with D unclear. This CDR3 region has 16 residues. V lost 2 bases and J lost 0, with 10 bases in between. Germline CDR1 and CDR2: SNHLY and FYNNEI. CDR3 sequence reads: CASSELGLANTGELFF. The CDR3 region has the DNA TGTGCCAGCAGTGAACTGGGGTTAGCGAACACCGGGGAGCTGTTTTTT.

CDR3 sequence: CASSLEQSSYNSPLHF. The CDR3 nucleotides read TGTGCCAGCAGCTTAGAACAGAGCTCCTATAATTCACCCCTCCACTTT. The chain joins TRBV11-2 to TRBJ1-6; no definite D call. V lost 0 bases and J 0 bases, leaving 6 bases between the germline ends. The CDR3 extends over 16 amino acids. Germline lookup yields CDR1 SGHAT and CDR2 FQNNGV.

This chain connects TRBV18 to TRBJ2-7; possibly TRBD1 for D (6 bases). Trimming took 3 bases from V and 7 from J, leaving 19 bases between them. The V gene's germline CDR1 is KGHSH and CDR2 LQKENI. The CDR3 spans 15 residues. The DNA for the CDR3 is TGTGCCAGCTCACCGTCACAGGGCGTTTCCGGAGAGCAGTACTTC. Its protein product is CASSPSQGVSGEQYF.

J is TRBJ2-7 and V is TRBV18; 9 bases are a match to TRBD2. V lost 4 bases to trimming and J lost 0 bases; unmatched junction nucleotides: 4. From germline, CDR1 is KGHSH and CDR2 LQKENI. This CDR3 has 15 residues. This CDR3 is CASSQSGGSSYEQYF. Here the CDR3 DNA reads TGTGCCAGCTCACAGAGCGGGGGGAGCTCCTACGAGCAGTACTTC.

CDR3 amino acids: CASSLRQASTDTQYF. The DNA of the CDR3 is TGCGCCAGCAGCTTAAGACAGGCTAGCACAGATACGCAGTATTTT. The chain is built from TRBV5-1 and TRBJ2-3; weak D call: TRBD1 (6 bases). This CDR3 is built from 15 residues. Per the germline V gene, CDR1 is SGHRS and CDR2 is YFSETQ. V lost 2 bases and J 0 bases, leaving 10 bases between the germline ends.

This clone appeared a few times. This chain joins TRBV6-1 and TRBJ1-1; 7 nucleotides match TRBD1. This CDR3 spans 14 amino acids. Germline V lookup: CDR1 MNHNS, CDR2 SASEGT. Losses at the gene ends were 7 bases for V and 2 bases for J; bases not matched to a gene: 7. CDR3: CASNVDRANTEAFF. The CDR3 bases are TGTGCCAGCAACGTCGACAGGGCCAACACTGAAGCTTTCTTT.

As DNA, the CDR3 is TGTGCCAGCAGTTACTCAGGCAGAAACTCACCCCTCCACTTT. Its protein is CASSYSGRNSPLHF. This rearrangement joins TRBV6-5 to TRBJ1-6; D unresolved. The length of the CDR3 is 14 residues. V was cut by 0 bases and J by 10 bases, with 10 bases left in between. The V gene's germline CDR1 is MNHEY and CDR2 SVGAGI.

This clone was counted a single time. Lacking the conserved final phenylalanine or tryptophan, this CDR3 likely reflects a read error. No DNA is shown, since the ends of the CDR3 on it are uncertain; the CDR3 is the one TCRdb lists. Here the CDR3 reads CASSEHMGDRVPTLV. The chain is built from TRBV7-9 and TRBJ1-1; the table's D call, TRBD1, was not checked against the DNA. The CDR3 extends over 15 residues, inclusive of both ends. Germline CDR1 and CDR2: SEHNR and FQNEAQ (reference sequence).

This chain links TRBV5-1 with TRBJ2-7; no clear D. Germline assignment: CDR1 SGHRS and CDR2 YFSETQ. This CDR3 region has 13 residues. The V gene lost 0 bases and the J gene lost 0 bases, with 4 bases spanning the gap. CDR3 nucleotide sequence: TGCGCCAGCAGCTTGGATACCTCCTACGAGCAGTACTTC. Translating it yields CASSLDTSYEQYF.

The gene calls are TRBV7-8 and TRBJ2-6; D gene unclear. Deletions cut 2 bases from V and 2 bases from J, with 13 bases between. Germline-derived CDR1 and CDR2 are SGHVS and FQNEAQ. This CDR3 spans 17 amino acids. The CDR3 DNA reads TGTGCCAGCAGCTTAACCAGAAAGGTACCTGGGGCCAACGTCCTGACTTTC. Protein sequence: CASSLTRKVPGANVLTF.

This chain links TRBV28 with TRBJ2-1; D is ambiguous. Per germline, CDR1 MDHEN and CDR2 SYDVKM. This CDR3 contains 11 residues. Trimming stripped 6 bases from V and 6 bases from J, with 6 bases between. CDR3 sequence (DNA): TGTGCCAGCAGGTCTATCAATGAGCAGTTCTTC. Its protein is CASRSINEQFF.

The gene calls are TRBV7-9 and TRBJ2-1; D may be TRBD1 (5 bases). In germline, CDR1 is SEHNR, CDR2 FQNEAQ (reference sequence). The V end was cut by 0 bases, the J end by 8 bases, with 11 bases between. The CDR3 is 14 residues long. CDR3 loop: CASSLAGAGDEQFF. Here the CDR3 DNA reads TGTGCCAGCAGCTTAGCTGGGGCAGGAGATGAGCAGTTCTTC.